The TCR beta chain described here comes from a study of blood T cell repertoires in COVID-19. Overall study context: Sources were T cells, B-cell-depleted T cells, or PBMCs; the material itself was cDNA or gDNA.

Produced via immunoSEQ multiplex PCR; TCRdb's table is partial and in-frame only. The sample lists over 60,000 clones, over 70% seen once, with 32% in the top ten. The CDR3 totals 12 residues. The ends were cut back, 4 bases at V and 6 bases at J, with 9 bases in the middle. The germline V gene has CDR1 SQVTM and CDR2 ANQGSEA. Input material: peripheral blood. This TCR was recovered from a human donor in a cohort sampled during active COVID-19. The J gene is TRBJ2-2, the V gene TRBV29-1; no clear D gene. The CDR3 sequence: CSVVWHSGELFF. The CDR3 DNA sequence: TGCAGCGTTGTATGGCATTCCGGGGAGCTGTTTTTT.